These T cell receptor beta chains were read from a single sample in a study of T cell responses to AZD1222 COVID-19 vaccine. Using immunoSEQ multiplex PCR, the repertoire was profiled, and TCRdb retains in-frame clones only, with some absent. This table holds more than 150,000 clones, 75% to 90% found once. The source material was peripheral blood, sampled on day 0 of AZD1222 vaccination. The receptors were gathered from an adult in good health. The CDR3 runs from the conserved cysteine through the conserved F or W. D genes are given only for firm matches. A row's size may be missing; if present it is once, few, many or a size class.

d_call: TRBD1
clone_size: -
j_call: TRBJ2-7
v_call: TRBV28
cdr3_nt: TGTGCCAGCAGGTCCTCCGGACAGGGCTACGAGCAGTACTTC
cdr3_aa: CASRSSGQGYEQYF

d_call: TRBD2
clone_size: -
j_call: TRBJ2-7
v_call: TRBV7-2
cdr3_nt: TGTGCCAGCAGCCGTCGCGGGACTAGCGTTTCCTCCGAGCAGTACTTC
cdr3_aa: CASSRRGTSVSSEQYF

d_call: TRBD1
clone_size: -
j_call: TRBJ1-2
v_call: TRBV7-9
cdr3_nt: TGTGCCAGCAGCTGGGGACAGATCTATGGCTACACCTTC
cdr3_aa: CASSWGQIYGYTF

d_call: TRBD1
clone_size: -
j_call: TRBJ1-1
v_call: TRBV6-1
cdr3_nt: TGTGCCAGCAGTGCCTACAGGGGGTCGGCGGGGAACACTGAAGCTTTCTTT
cdr3_aa: CASSAYRGSAGNTEAFF

d_call: -
clone_size: -
j_call: TRBJ2-4
v_call: TRBV5-1
cdr3_nt: TGCGCCAGCAGCTTGGATAGGGGAAACATTCAGTACTTC
cdr3_aa: CASSLDRGNIQYF

d_call: TRBD1
clone_size: -
j_call: TRBJ2-3
v_call: TRBV7-3
cdr3_nt: TGTGCCAGCAGCCCCCAGGGGGCGTCAGATACGCAGTATTTT
cdr3_aa: CASSPQGASDTQYF

d_call: TRBD1
clone_size: -
j_call: TRBJ1-3
v_call: TRBV7-2
cdr3_nt: TGTGCCACCTCCAAGGGGGCTGGTGTGTCCGGAAACACCATATATTTT
cdr3_aa: CATSKGAGVSGNTIYF

d_call: TRBD2
clone_size: -
j_call: TRBJ2-3
v_call: TRBV18
cdr3_nt: TGTGCCAGCTCACTCCTATTACTGCCGGGACTACCGACGGATACGCAGTATTTT
cdr3_aa: CASSLLLLPGLPTDTQYF

d_call: -
clone_size: -
j_call: TRBJ1-2
v_call: TRBV14
cdr3_nt: TGTGCCAGCAGCCAAATTACAGGGCCGCCCTATGGCTACACCTTC
cdr3_aa: CASSQITGPPYGYTF

d_call: -
clone_size: -
j_call: TRBJ1-2
v_call: TRBV6-5
cdr3_nt: TGTGCCAGCAGGATCACCGATCAGTATGGCTACACCTTC
cdr3_aa: CASRITDQYGYTF

d_call: TRBD1
clone_size: -
j_call: TRBJ1-4
v_call: TRBV6-5
cdr3_nt: TGTGCCAGCAGCAACGGACAGGGGGCAAGTGAAAAACTGTTTTTT
cdr3_aa: CASSNGQGASEKLFF

d_call: -
clone_size: -
j_call: TRBJ2-1
v_call: TRBV30
cdr3_nt: TGTGCCTGGAGTAGGAGCCAGGGGATGAGTGAGCAGTTCTTC
cdr3_aa: CAWSRSQGMSEQFF

d_call: -
clone_size: -
j_call: TRBJ2-7
v_call: TRBV25-1
cdr3_nt: TGTGCCAGCAGTGACCGACTAGGTCGGTACGAGCAGTACTTC
cdr3_aa: CASSDRLGRYEQYF

d_call: TRBD1
clone_size: -
j_call: TRBJ2-3
v_call: TRBV11-2
cdr3_nt: TGTGCCAGCAGCTTAGATGGACAGGGTTCAGATACGCAGTATTTT
cdr3_aa: CASSLDGQGSDTQYF

d_call: TRBD1
clone_size: -
j_call: TRBJ2-1
v_call: TRBV6-2/TRBV6-3
cdr3_nt: TGTGCCAGCAGTACGACAGGGGGGAATGAGCAGTTCTTC
cdr3_aa: CASSTTGGNEQFF

d_call: TRBD1
clone_size: -
j_call: TRBJ1-1
v_call: TRBV11-2
cdr3_nt: TGTGCCAGCAGCCCAGAGGACAGGTTGGGTTTGAACACTGAAGCTTTCTTT
cdr3_aa: CASSPEDRLGLNTEAFF

d_call: -
clone_size: -
j_call: TRBJ1-5
v_call: TRBV28
cdr3_nt: TGTGCCAGCAGTTTACAGGGGAGGGTTGAGCCCCAGCATTTT
cdr3_aa: CASSLQGRVEPQHF

d_call: -
clone_size: -
j_call: TRBJ2-3
v_call: TRBV19
cdr3_nt: TGTGCCAGTAGTATTCTGGGACGTGATACGCAGTATTTT
cdr3_aa: CASSILGRDTQYF

d_call: TRBD2
clone_size: -
j_call: TRBJ2-1
v_call: TRBV7-8
cdr3_nt: TGTGCCAGCAGCTTAGCCAGCGGGAGCTCCTACAATGAGCAGTTCTTC
cdr3_aa: CASSLASGSSYNEQFF

d_call: TRBD1
clone_size: -
j_call: TRBJ1-6
v_call: TRBV7-2
cdr3_nt: TGTGCCAGCAGCTTCACAGGGGACGGATATAATTCACCCCTCCACTTT
cdr3_aa: CASSFTGDGYNSPLHF

d_call: -
clone_size: -
j_call: TRBJ1-2
v_call: TRBV2
cdr3_nt: TGTGCCAGCAGTGAATGGCAGGGCACTAACTATGGCTACACCTTC
cdr3_aa: CASSEWQGTNYGYTF

d_call: -
clone_size: few
j_call: TRBJ2-2
v_call: TRBV7-2
cdr3_nt: TGTGCCAGCAGCTTAGATTGGCTGAACACCGGGGAGCTGTTTTTT
cdr3_aa: CASSLDWLNTGELFF

d_call: -
clone_size: -
j_call: TRBJ1-2
v_call: TRBV28
cdr3_nt: TGTGCCAGCAGTTACCCTCCGGAACAGAACTATGGCTACACCTTC
cdr3_aa: CASSYPPEQNYGYTF

d_call: -
clone_size: -
j_call: TRBJ2-4
v_call: TRBV28
cdr3_nt: TGTGCCAGCAGCGCCCCCCGGGGCCCGTCGGATACCATTCAGTACTTC
cdr3_aa: CASSAPRGPSDTIQYF

d_call: -
clone_size: -
j_call: TRBJ1-1
v_call: TRBV11-2
cdr3_nt: TGTGCCAGCAGCTTAGGAGCTTGGACTGAAGCTTTCTTT
cdr3_aa: CASSLGAWTEAFF

d_call: TRBD2
clone_size: -
j_call: TRBJ2-3
v_call: TRBV2
cdr3_nt: TGTGCCAGCAGCGCCTACAGCGGGAGTTCCAGCTTGGATACGCAGTATTTT
cdr3_aa: CASSAYSGSSSLDTQYF

d_call: TRBD1
clone_size: -
j_call: TRBJ2-1
v_call: TRBV7-8
cdr3_nt: TGTGCCAGCAGCTCCGGACAGGTCATCTCCTACAATGAGCAGTTCTTC
cdr3_aa: CASSSGQVISYNEQFF

d_call: -
clone_size: -
j_call: TRBJ1-5
v_call: TRBV6-1
cdr3_nt: TGTGCCAGCAGTGGCCGTGGGGGATATCGCAATCAGCCCCAGCATTTT
cdr3_aa: CASSGRGGYRNQPQHF

d_call: TRBD2
clone_size: -
j_call: TRBJ2-5
v_call: TRBV18
cdr3_nt: TGTGCCAGCTCCCCCGGGGGGGGCCAAGAGACCCAGTACTTC
cdr3_aa: CASSPGGGQETQYF

d_call: TRBD2
clone_size: -
j_call: TRBJ2-5
v_call: TRBV7-6
cdr3_nt: TGTGCCAGCAGTCCTCCACTAGCGGAGGTTCAAGAGACCCAGTACTTC
cdr3_aa: CASSPPLAEVQETQYF

d_call: -
clone_size: -
j_call: TRBJ2-3
v_call: TRBV6-6
cdr3_nt: TGTGCCAGCACCCTGGGAGGAGGCACAGATACGCAGTATTTT
cdr3_aa: CASTLGGGTDTQYF

d_call: TRBD1
clone_size: -
j_call: TRBJ2-5
v_call: TRBV24-1
cdr3_nt: TGTGCCACCAGTGATTCCCGGGACAGCCCCCAAGGGGCCCAGTACTTC
cdr3_aa: CATSDSRDSPQGAQYF

d_call: -
clone_size: -
j_call: TRBJ1-2
v_call: TRBV5-1
cdr3_nt: TGCGCCAGCAGCTTACAGGGCTATGGCTACACCTTC
cdr3_aa: CASSLQGYGYTF

d_call: -
clone_size: -
j_call: TRBJ1-4
v_call: TRBV2
cdr3_nt: TGTGCCAGCAGTGAGGGGGGTATGAATGAAAAACTGTTTTTT
cdr3_aa: CASSEGGMNEKLFF

d_call: -
clone_size: -
j_call: TRBJ1-5
v_call: TRBV25-1
cdr3_nt: TGTGCCAGCAGTGAGGCGACGCCCCAGCATTTT
cdr3_aa: CASSEATPQHF

d_call: -
clone_size: once
j_call: TRBJ2-3
v_call: TRBV4-2
cdr3_nt: TGTGCCAGCAGCCAAGTAGGGCGGGGAGGCACAGATACGCAGTATTTT
cdr3_aa: CASSQVGRGGTDTQYF

d_call: -
clone_size: few
j_call: TRBJ2-2
v_call: TRBV27
cdr3_nt: TGTGCCAGCAGTTTAGGGTGGGCGAACACCGGGGAGCTGTTTTTT
cdr3_aa: CASSLGWANTGELFF

d_call: TRBD1
clone_size: -
j_call: TRBJ1-5
v_call: TRBV6-2/TRBV6-3
cdr3_nt: TGTGCCAGCAGTCTGACAGGGTTTGAGCCCCAGCATTTT
cdr3_aa: CASSLTGFEPQHF

d_call: -
clone_size: -
j_call: TRBJ2-7
v_call: TRBV2
cdr3_nt: TGTGCCAGCACCAGGACCGCTTTACCTTACGAGCAGTACTTC
cdr3_aa: CASTRTALPYEQYF

d_call: -
clone_size: -
j_call: TRBJ1-5
v_call: TRBV9
cdr3_nt: TGTGCCAGCAGCGTGAACGGGGGGGCGGCTCAGCCCCAGCATTTT
cdr3_aa: CASSVNGGAAQPQHF

d_call: -
clone_size: -
j_call: TRBJ1-2
v_call: TRBV30
cdr3_nt: TGTGCCTGGAATGCCTATGGCTACACCTTC
cdr3_aa: CAWNAYGYTF

d_call: TRBD1
clone_size: -
j_call: TRBJ1-5
v_call: TRBV28
cdr3_nt: TGTGCCAGCAGCTCGGGACAGGGGACACCGAGGAGCAATCAGCCCCAGCATTTT
cdr3_aa: CASSSGQGTPRSNQPQHF

d_call: -
clone_size: -
j_call: TRBJ1-1
v_call: TRBV30
cdr3_nt: TGTGCCTGGGGGCGGGGGATGAACACTGAAGCTTTCTTT
cdr3_aa: CAWGRGMNTEAFF

d_call: -
clone_size: -
j_call: TRBJ2-6
v_call: TRBV4-1
cdr3_nt: TGCGCCAGCAGCCAAGATGTGGGGGCTGTGGCTGGGGCCAACGTCCTGACTTTC
cdr3_aa: CASSQDVGAVAGANVLTF

d_call: -
clone_size: -
j_call: TRBJ1-5
v_call: TRBV2
cdr3_nt: TGTGCCAGCAGTGACGTCACACAGAGTCAGCCCCAGCATTTT
cdr3_aa: CASSDVTQSQPQHF